Sequencing of this TCR beta chain was carried out in a study of CD8+ T cells in alopecia areata. Study background: The study gave treated patients oral tofacitinib at 5 to 10 mg twice daily. Study-wide results and limits: Resident alphabeta T-cell populations of normal skin are likewise subject to sequencing in scalp samples.

About this clone: The antigen remains unidentified.

V trimming: 4 bases; J trimming: 3 bases; junction bases outside the gene matches: 6. Germline V gene data show CDR1 as PRHDT and CDR2 as FYEKMQ (reference sequence). The CDR3 runs to 14 residues. Sequencing templates came from extracted RNA that was reverse transcribed into cDNA. Produced via immunoSEQ multiplex PCR; TCRdb's table is partial and in-frame only. The sample yields 180,000 or so clones, about 55% seen once. Treatment defined: oral pan-JAK inhibitor, 5-10 mg twice daily. The sequence came from a human donor with alopecia areata. The rearrangement joins TRBV13 to TRBJ2-7; TRBD1 matches at 7 bases. The input for sequencing was CD8+ T cells sorted from blood, taken at week 24, from a patient treated with tofacitinib. CDR3 in amino acids: CASSSRDSFYEQYF. CDR3 sequence (DNA): TGTGCCAGCAGCTCTCGGGACAGCTTCTACGAGCAGTACTTC.